This T cell receptor (beta chain) was documented in a study of CD8 T cells in Susac syndrome (dated by TCRdb to between 2018 and 2021). Background for the entire study: Repertoire sequencing was used to test whether CD8+ T cell activation and differentiation in Susac syndrome was antigen driven.

High-throughput TCR beta sequencing profiled peripheral blood CD8+ and CD4+ T cells from healthy donors, Susac syndrome patients and multiple sclerosis patients. Multiple sclerosis controls were treatment-naive patients with stable or active relapsing-remitting disease fulfilling revised McDonald criteria. Bulk CD8+ and CD4+ T cells were purified by magnetic negative isolation, while CD8+ TEMRA cells were enriched using FACS. Blood was collected in EDTA tubes and processed within 24 hours, with PBMCs isolated through density gradient centrifugation. PBMCs destined for TCR sequencing were cryopreserved in liquid nitrogen and later thawed in a 37 °C water bath. A purity of at least 90% was achieved for sorted or isolated CD4+, CD8+ and CD8+ TEMRA cells. Cut back by 0 bases and 5 bases, the V and J ends lie 12 bases apart. CDR1 and CDR2, looked up from the germline V gene (reference sequence), are LNHNV and YYDKDF. From cysteine to phenylalanine, the CDR3 is 15 amino acids long. Of all the DNA, just the CDR3 is kept, 45 bases in frame from base 1.

RNA was extracted with the RNeasy kit and about 0.5 to 1 ug was reverse transcribed using random hexamers. TCR beta CDR3 regions were amplified with the immunoSEQ multiplex PCR assay covering 54 Vbeta and 13 Jbeta segments. Bias from PCR amplification was corrected by using a synthetic template baseline for primer optimization and for computational correction. Per the authors' processing: Reads were assigned to V, D and J genes according to IMGT and analyzed in immunoSEQ Analyzer, with only productive sequences retained. To calculate clonality, Shannon entropy was normalized by log2 of the number of productive unique sequences and then subtracted from one. For each patient and control, public and private clones were evaluated among the 100 most prevalent clones. A clone was defined as Susac-specific if it was absent from the healthy and MS cohorts, from around 960 published viral clones and from other ImmuneACCESS disease sequences. TCRdb applied fastp at Q25 and MiXCR to the public reads, then kept only in-frame beta chains. Entries that share a CDR3 protein sequence are merged under the most common genes and DNA. The V and J calls were determined by TCRdb, not by the authors. This sample gives about 120,000 distinct CDR3 sequences in total; 90% to 95% of them show up just once. The biggest ten clones account for 0.1% to 0.15% of the sample.

Worth noting for this clonotype: The antigen this receptor binds is unknown. No base quality values were provided; no much bigger clone lies one nucleotide off.

What the authors observed across the whole study: The study acknowledged that relatively few individuals were included in the TCR sequencing and HLA analysis.

This receptor was taken from a human donor with multiple sclerosis. The sequenced sample consisted of CD4+ T cells from PBMCs. The rearrangement combines TRBV15 with TRBJ2-3; the D segment cannot be called with confidence. This receptor carries the CDR3 CATSRERTLGDTQYF. At the DNA level, the sequence is TGTGCCACCAGCAGAGAACGGACGTTAGGAGATACGCAGTATTTT.